This paragraph covers one T cell receptor (beta chain) sequence. The source of the sample is a study of blood T cell repertoires in COVID-19. Study in general: Researchers got acute and convalescent COVID-19 samples from the United States, Italy and Spain.

Cohorts were determined from participant-reported clinical history. Cohort 3 recovered donors had two negative PCRs, clearance, or symptom resolution. How the authors handled the data: From reference gene primer amplification, estimates of nucleated cell counts were derived. The table came from immunoSEQ multiplex PCR; TCRdb's copy has only in-frame clones and leaves some out. V, J and clone size are taken as reported in that table, and D and trimming were inferred from the DNA itself. The sample holds roughly 290,000 clones, 75% to 90% seen once. The material sequenced was PBMCs or T cells enriched from blood (not recorded which). This clonotype was sampled from a man aged 25-45 years who had recovered from COVID-19.

CDR3 nucleotides: TGTGCCAGCAGCCGCGGAACGCAAGAGACCCAGTACTTC. This translates into CASSRGTQETQYF. J is TRBJ2-5 and V is TRBV9; D not resolved. CDR1 and CDR2 from the germline V gene are SGDLS and YYNGEE. The CDR3 length is 13 residues. V was cut by 4 bases and J by 2 bases, with 9 bases left in between.